This T cell receptor (beta chain) comes out of a study of blood T cell repertoires in COVID-19. The wider study: Spain, Italy and the United States supplied samples that represented acute and convalescent COVID-19. In each case, the material was cDNA or gDNA derived from T cells, B-cell-depleted T cells, or PBMCs.

Original processing notes: Estimation of nucleated cell counts relied on the amplification of reference gene primers. Clones were read by immunoSEQ multiplex PCR, and TCRdb kept only the in-frame ones, dropping some. D and trimming were read from the DNA, whereas the V and J calls and clone size are those reported in that table. The data show approximately 210,000 clones, with more than 75% seen just once and around 12% held by the top ten. The CDR3 contains 15 residues. CDR1 SGHDT and CDR2 YYEEEE come from the germline V gene. The junction had 10 bases not matched to a gene; V was cut back by 4 bases and J by 3 bases.

The sample comprised peripheral blood. The clonotype comes from a middle-aged woman with acute or convalescent COVID-19. This chain connects TRBV5-6 to TRBJ2-7; TRBD2 matches 7 bases. The CDR3, as DNA: TGTGCCAGCAGCCAAATCGGGACTACGGACTACGAGCAGTACTTC. The encoded protein is CASSQIGTTDYEQYF. Using reference TRBV5-6 and TRBJ2-7 for the parts outside the CDR3, the full variable domain is DAGVTQSPTHLIKTRGQQVTLRCSPKSGHDTVSWYQQALGQGPQFIFQYYEEEERQRGNFPDRFSGHQFPNYSSELNVNALLLGDSALYLCASSQIGTTDYEQYFGPGTRLTVT.